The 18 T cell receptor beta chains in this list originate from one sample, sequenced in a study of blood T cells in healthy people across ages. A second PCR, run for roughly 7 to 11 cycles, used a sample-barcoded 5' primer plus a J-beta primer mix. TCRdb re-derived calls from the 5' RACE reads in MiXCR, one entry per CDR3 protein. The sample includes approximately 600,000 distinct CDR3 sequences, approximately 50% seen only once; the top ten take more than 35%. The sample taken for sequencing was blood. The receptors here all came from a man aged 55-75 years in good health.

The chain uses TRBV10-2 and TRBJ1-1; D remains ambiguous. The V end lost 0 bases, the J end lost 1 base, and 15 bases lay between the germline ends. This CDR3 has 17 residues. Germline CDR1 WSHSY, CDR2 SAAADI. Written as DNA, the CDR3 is TGCGCCAGCAGTGAGTCGTTTGGTCAGCCCAGGAACACTGAAGCTTTCTTT. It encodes CASSESFGQPRNTEAFF.

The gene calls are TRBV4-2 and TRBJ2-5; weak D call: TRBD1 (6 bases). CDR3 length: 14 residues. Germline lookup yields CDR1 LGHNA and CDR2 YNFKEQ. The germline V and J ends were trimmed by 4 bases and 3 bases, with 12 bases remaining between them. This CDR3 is CASSLHREKETQYF. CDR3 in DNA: TGTGCCAGCAGCCTACACAGGGAGAAAGAGACCCAGTACTTC.

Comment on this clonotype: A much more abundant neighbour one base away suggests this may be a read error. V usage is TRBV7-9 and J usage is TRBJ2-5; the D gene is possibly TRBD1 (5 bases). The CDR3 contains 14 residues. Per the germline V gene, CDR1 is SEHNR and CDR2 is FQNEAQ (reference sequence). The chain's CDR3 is CASSLVTVQEAQYF. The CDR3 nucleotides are TGTGCCAGCAGCTTAGTGACAGTACAAGAGGCCCAGTACTTC.

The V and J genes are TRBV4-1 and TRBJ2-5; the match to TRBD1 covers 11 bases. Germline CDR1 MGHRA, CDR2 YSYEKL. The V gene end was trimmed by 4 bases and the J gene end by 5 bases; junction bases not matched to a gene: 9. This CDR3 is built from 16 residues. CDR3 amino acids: CASSRNPGQGVETQYF. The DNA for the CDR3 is TGCGCCAGCAGCCGGAACCCGGGACAGGGGGTTGAGACCCAGTACTTC.

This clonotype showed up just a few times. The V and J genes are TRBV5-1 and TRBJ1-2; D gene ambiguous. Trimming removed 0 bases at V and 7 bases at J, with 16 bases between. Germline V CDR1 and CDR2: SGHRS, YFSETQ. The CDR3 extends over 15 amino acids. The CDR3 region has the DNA TGCGCCAGCAGCTTGGAGAGGACGGACCCCGGTGGCTACACCTTC. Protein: CASSLERTDPGGYTF.

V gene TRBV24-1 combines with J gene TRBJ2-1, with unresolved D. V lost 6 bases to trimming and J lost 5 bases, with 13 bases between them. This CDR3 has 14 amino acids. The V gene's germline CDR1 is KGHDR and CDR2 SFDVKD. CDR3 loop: CATSYSFGNNEQFF. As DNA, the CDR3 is TGTGCCACCAGTTACAGCTTTGGGAACAATGAGCAGTTCTTC.

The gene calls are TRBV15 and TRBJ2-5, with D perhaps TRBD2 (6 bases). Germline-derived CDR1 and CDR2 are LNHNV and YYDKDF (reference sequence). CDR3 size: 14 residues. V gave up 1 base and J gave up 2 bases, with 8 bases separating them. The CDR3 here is CATSRGGGQETQYF. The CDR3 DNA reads TGTGCCACCAGCAGAGGAGGAGGGCAAGAGACCCAGTACTTC.

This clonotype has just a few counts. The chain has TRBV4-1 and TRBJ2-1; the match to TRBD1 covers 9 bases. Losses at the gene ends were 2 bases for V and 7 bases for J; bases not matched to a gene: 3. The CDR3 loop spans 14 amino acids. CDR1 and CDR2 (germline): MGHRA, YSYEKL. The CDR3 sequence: CASSQTGQGNEQFF. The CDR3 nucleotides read TGCGCCAGCAGCCAAACGGGACAGGGAAATGAGCAGTTCTTC.

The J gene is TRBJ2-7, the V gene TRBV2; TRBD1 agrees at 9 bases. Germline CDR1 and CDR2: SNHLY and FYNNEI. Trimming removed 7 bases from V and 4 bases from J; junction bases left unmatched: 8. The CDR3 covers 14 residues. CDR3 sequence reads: CASTKRGQGYEQYF. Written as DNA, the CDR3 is TGTGCCAGCACCAAGAGGGGACAGGGTTACGAGCAGTACTTC.

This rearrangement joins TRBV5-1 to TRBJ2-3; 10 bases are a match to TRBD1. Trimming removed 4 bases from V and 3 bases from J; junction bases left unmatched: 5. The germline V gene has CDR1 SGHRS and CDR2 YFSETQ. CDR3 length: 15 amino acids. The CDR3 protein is CASSPGTGATDTQYF. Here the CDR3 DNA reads TGCGCCAGCAGCCCTGGGACAGGGGCAACAGATACGCAGTATTTT.

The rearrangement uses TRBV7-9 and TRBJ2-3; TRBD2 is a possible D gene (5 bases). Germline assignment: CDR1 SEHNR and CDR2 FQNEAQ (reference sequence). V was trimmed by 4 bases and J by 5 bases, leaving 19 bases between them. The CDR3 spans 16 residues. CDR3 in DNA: TGTGCCAGCAGCTCTGGGTGGTCCGCCGAGGGAGATACGCAGTATTTT. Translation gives CASSSGWSAEGDTQYF.

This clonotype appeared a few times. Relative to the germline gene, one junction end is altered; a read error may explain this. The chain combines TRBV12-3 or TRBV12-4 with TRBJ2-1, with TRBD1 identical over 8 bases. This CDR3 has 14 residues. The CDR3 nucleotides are TGTGCCGGCAGCGACAGGGGAGGAAGCAATGAGCAGTTCTTC. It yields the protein CAGSDRGGSNEQFF.

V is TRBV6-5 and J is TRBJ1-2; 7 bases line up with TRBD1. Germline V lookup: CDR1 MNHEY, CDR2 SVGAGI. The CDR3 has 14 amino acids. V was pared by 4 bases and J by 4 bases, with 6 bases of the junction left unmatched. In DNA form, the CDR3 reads TGTGCCAGCAGTTCTCAGGGACAGTCCTATGGCTACACCTTC. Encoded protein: CASSSQGQSYGYTF.

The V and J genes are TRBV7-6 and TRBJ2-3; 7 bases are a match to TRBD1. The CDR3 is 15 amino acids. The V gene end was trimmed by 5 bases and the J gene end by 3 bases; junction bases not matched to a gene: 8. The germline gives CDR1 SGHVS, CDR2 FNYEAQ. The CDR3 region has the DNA TGTGCCAGCAGCCCTTTGTCAGGGGGTACAGATACGCAGTATTTT. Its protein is CASSPLSGGTDTQYF.

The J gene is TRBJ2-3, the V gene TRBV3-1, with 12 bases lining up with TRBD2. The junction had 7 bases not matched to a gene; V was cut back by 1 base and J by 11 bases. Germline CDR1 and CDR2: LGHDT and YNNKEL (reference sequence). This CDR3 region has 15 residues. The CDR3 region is CASSQVASGGDRQYF. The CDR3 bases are TGTGCCAGCAGCCAAGTGGCTAGCGGGGGGGATCGGCAGTATTTT.

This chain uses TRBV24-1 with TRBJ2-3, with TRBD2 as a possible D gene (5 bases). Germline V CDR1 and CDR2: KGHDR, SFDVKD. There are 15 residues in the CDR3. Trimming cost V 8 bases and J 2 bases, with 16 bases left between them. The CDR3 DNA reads TGTGCCACCAATCCGCGGGCAGCCTCCACAGATACGCAGTATTTT. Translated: CATNPRAASTDTQYF.

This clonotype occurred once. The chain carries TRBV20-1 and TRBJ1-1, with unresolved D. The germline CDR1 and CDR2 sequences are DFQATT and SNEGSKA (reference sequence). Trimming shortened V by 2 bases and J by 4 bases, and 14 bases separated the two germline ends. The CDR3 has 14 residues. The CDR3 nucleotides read TGCAGTGCTAGACCCCGAGGCTGGGGCACTGAAGCTTTCTTT. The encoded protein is CSARPRGWGTEAFF.

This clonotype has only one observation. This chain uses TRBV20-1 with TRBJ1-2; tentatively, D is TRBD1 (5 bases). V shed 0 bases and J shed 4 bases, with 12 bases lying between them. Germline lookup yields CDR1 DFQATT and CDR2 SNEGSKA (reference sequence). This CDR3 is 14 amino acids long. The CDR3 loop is CSARDPGKIYGYTF. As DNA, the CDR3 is TGCAGTGCTAGAGATCCAGGGAAGATCTATGGCTACACCTTC.